The clone carrying this TCR beta chain was counted a few times. Antigen: not known. The sample originates from a study of CD4+ T cells in melanoma. Study-wide results and caveats: Diverse differentiation states were reported for melanoma neoantigen-specific CD4+ T cells. A reported correlation linked neoantigen-specific CD4+ T cells to CD8+, macrophage and B cell function.

Clones were sequenced by immunoSEQ multiplex PCR, and TCRdb holds only the in-frame ones, with some missing. Of approximately 14,000 clones listed, 68% are singletons. The TCR was taken from a human donor with melanoma. Sample: cells from a culture (not recorded whether cultured in vitro).

The CDR3 region has the DNA TGTGCCAGCAGCCAGGGACAAACCTATGGCTACACCTTC. This encodes CASSQGQTYGYTF. The chain has TRBV14 and TRBJ1-2, with a possible D match to TRBD1 (6 bases). The CDR3 is 13 residues long. CDR1 is SGHDN, CDR2 FVKESK, per germline. Trimming took off 3 bases at V and 4 bases at J, with 9 bases between the two ends.